This entry features one T cell receptor beta chain sequence. Its antigen is not yet known. No base-level quality is on record; no much larger clone is a single base apart. This sample is part of a study of post-analysis software for immune sequencing data (dated by TCRdb to the mid-2010s). Study-wide context: Recorded disease courses included relapsing-remitting, secondary progressive and progressive-relapsing multiple sclerosis, with some patients lacking subtype annotation. A subset of samples was prepared in parallel using single-end sample barcoding, then pooled and co-amplified after Illumina adapter ligation. The patient repertoires were compared against approximately ten previously published healthy control repertoires obtained from donors aged roughly 6 to 28 years.

To demonstrate the VDJtools post-analysis software, the study profiled TCR beta repertoires from the peripheral blood of about a dozen young patients with multiple sclerosis. The patients with multiple sclerosis were children and adolescents between 6 and 15 years of age. General findings and caveats noted by the study authors: The multiple sclerosis patient group was slightly younger than the control group. Strong co-clustering of samples prepared in the same batch was shown by direct clustering with F measure, prompting a batch-effect correction. Multiple sclerosis patients had significantly lower normalized Chao1 diversity than controls, a result that suggests substantial peripheral T-cell clonal expansion. Patients showed significantly higher frequencies than controls for about 5 TRBV segments, among them TRBV5-6, TRBV5-1 and TRBV20-1.

Preparation of the library involved PCR. Data came from an Illumina HiSeq 2500. To reduce PCR and sequencing biases, unique molecular identifiers were built into the TCR beta cDNA libraries. Every 1 to 10 million input T cells yielded 500,000 or so cDNA molecules, meaning each molecule approximated one T cell. Patient libraries were prepared and sequenced with the same protocol used for the earlier healthy control dataset. Samples belonging to the same batch were prepared together, multiplexed and sequenced on a shared HiSeq lane. From the authors' description of their analysis: Raw barcoded reads were processed with MIGEC, discarding single-read molecular identifier groups before consensus assembly and CDR3 extraction. VDJtools was used for post-analysis of the clonotype tables, and diversity was normalized by down-sampling every dataset to the size of the smallest sample. Repertoire overlap clustering matched CDR3 amino acid but not nucleotide sequences to correct batch-related cross-sample contamination. TCRdb took the public reads, trimmed them with fastp at Q25, ran MiXCR for clone calling and kept in-frame beta chains. Each CDR3 protein appears once, grouped with its most common genes and DNA. The V and J calls reflect TCRdb's pipeline rather than the authors' work. The sample data list a few hundred thousand distinct CDR3 sequences, and 39% of these were observed just once. Of the sample, less than 8% is held by the ten largest clones.

From the germline V gene, CDR1 is SGHRS and CDR2 is YFSETQ. From V the trimming removes 3 bases and from J it removes 4 bases, while the gene matches leave 4 bases of the junction unaccounted for. The CDR3 numbers 14 residues from cysteine through phenylalanine. Only the CDR3 region is kept as DNA, spanning 42 bases read in frame from base 1. Here the chain combines TRBV5-1 and TRBJ2-1; the central 7 bases match TRBD1. The TCR originated in a girl under 10 years old with multiple sclerosis. The sample was blood. In nucleotides, the sequence is TGCGCCAGCAGCTGGGGGACAGAGTACAATGAGCAGTTCTTC. This translates into CASSWGTEYNEQFF.